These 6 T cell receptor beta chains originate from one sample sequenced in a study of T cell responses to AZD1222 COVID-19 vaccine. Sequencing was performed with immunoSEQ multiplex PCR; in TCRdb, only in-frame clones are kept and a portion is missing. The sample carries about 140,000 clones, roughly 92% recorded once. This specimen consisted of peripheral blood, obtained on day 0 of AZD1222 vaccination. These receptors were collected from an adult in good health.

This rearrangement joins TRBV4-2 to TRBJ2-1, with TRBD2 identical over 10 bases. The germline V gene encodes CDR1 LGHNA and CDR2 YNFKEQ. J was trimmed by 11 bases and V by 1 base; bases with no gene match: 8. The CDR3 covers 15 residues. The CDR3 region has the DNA TGTGCCAGCAGCCAAGTTCTAGCGGGGGCCGCGAAGCAGTTCTTC. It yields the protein CASSQVLAGAAKQFF.

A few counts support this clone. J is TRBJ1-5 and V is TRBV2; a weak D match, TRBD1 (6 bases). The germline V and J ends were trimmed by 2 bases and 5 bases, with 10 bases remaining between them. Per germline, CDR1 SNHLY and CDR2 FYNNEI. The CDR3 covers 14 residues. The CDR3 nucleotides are TGTGCCAGCAGTGAATTATACAGGGATCAGCCCCAGCATTTT. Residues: CASSELYRDQPQHF.

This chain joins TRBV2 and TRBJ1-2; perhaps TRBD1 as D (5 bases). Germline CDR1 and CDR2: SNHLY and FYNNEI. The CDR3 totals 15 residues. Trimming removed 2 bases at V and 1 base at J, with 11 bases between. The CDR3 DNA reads TGTGCCAGCAGTGAACGGGGCGTGGGTAACTATGGCTACACCTTC. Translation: CASSERGVGNYGYTF.

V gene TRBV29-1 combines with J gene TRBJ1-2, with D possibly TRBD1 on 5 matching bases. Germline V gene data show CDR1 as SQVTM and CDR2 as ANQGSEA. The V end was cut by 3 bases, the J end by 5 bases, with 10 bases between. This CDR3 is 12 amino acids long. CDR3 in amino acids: CSVDATAYGYTF. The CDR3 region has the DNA TGCAGCGTTGATGCGACAGCTTATGGCTACACCTTC.

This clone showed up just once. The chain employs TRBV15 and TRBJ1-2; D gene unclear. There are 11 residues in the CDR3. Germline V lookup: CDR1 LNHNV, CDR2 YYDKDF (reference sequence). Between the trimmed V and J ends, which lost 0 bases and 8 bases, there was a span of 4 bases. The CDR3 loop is CATSRDLGYTF. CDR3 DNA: TGTGCCACCAGCAGAGATTTGGGCTACACCTTC.

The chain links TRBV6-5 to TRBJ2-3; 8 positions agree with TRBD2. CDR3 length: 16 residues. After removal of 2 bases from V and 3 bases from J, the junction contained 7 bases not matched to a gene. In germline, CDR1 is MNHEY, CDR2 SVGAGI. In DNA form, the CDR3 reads TGTGCCAGCAGTTACGTGGCGGGAGGACTGACAGATACGCAGTATTTT. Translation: CASSYVAGGLTDTQYF.